In this sample, the clone carrying this T cell receptor beta chain turned up many times. What it recognizes is unknown. The sample originates from a study of T-cell memory formation after mild COVID-19. Across the whole study: Clusters were largely donor specific.

TCR alpha and TCR beta cDNA libraries carrying sample barcodes and UMIs were produced by 5'RACE using constant-segment primers. Each CDR3 protein is one row after TCRdb ran MiXCR on the 5' RACE reads. The data show 250,000 or so distinct CDR3 sequences, with 8.5% to 9.5% seen just once and 20% to 25% held by the top ten. V was clipped by 2 bases and J by 1 base; unmatched bases: 6. Per the germline V gene, CDR1 is MNHEY and CDR2 is SVGEGT. The CDR3 runs to 16 residues. Study-wide results and limits: Pre-infection memory contained some responding clones, which suggested that cross-reactive memory had joined.

The sequencing sample was made of PBMCs or a T cell subset sorted from them (not recorded which). The TCR sequence derives from a young man who had mild COVID-19 (a few samples of this study predate the infection). Cell type and time point are not known. The chain is built from TRBV6-2 or TRBV6-3 and TRBJ1-1; 8 nucleotides agree with TRBD1. The CDR3 nucleotides are TGTGCCAGCAGTTACCGTGTCGGGACAGGGAACACTGAAGCTTTCTTT. Amino acid sequence: CASSYRVGTGNTEAFF.